This T cell receptor (beta chain) was recovered during a study of T-cell reconstitution after alpha-beta-depleted transplantation in children. The ends lost 0 bases at V and 1 base at J; junction bases unmatched: 1. Germline lookup yields CDR1 DFQATT and CDR2 SNEGSKA (reference sequence). This CDR3 comprises 15 residues. In this sample, this clonotype turned up many times. Unique molecular identifiers were built into the TCRbeta library. In TCRdb, the PCR reads were re-called with MiXCR into one record per CDR3 protein. Among approximately 590,000 distinct CDR3 sequences listed, over 9.5% were seen once.

The starting material was PBMCs from the stem cell graft donor, obtained from the stem cell graft. The TCR originated in a human donor who donated a stem cell graft to a child with acute myeloid leukemia. The chain links TRBV20-1 to TRBJ2-2, with TRBD2 matching 8 bases. The CDR3 reads CSARDTSGNTGELFF. CDR3 bases: TGCAGTGCTAGAGATACTAGCGGGAACACCGGGGAGCTGTTTTTT.